This T cell receptor (beta chain) was profiled in a study of T cells in Graves' hyperthyroidism and ophthalmopathy. Amplified TCR beta CDR3 regions derived from RNA transcripts. The TCR CDR3 was amplified in a first-round RT-PCR using the HTBI primer set. TCRdb re-called the multiplex PCR reads with MiXCR, one entry per CDR3 protein. The profile shows some 350,000 distinct CDR3 sequences, approximately 19% of them singletons. Trimming took 11 bases from V and 6 from J; bases not matched to a gene: 18. Germline-derived CDR1 and CDR2 are ENHRY and SYGVKD. CDR3 size: 16 residues. Exclusion of patients followed from uncontrolled infection, other autoimmune disease, pregnancy or lactation. Clinical symptoms, serum thyroxine and TRAb, thyroid ultrasound and orbital computed tomography together formed the diagnostic basis.

The rearrangement joins TRBV10-3 to TRBJ2-2; 7 bases match TRBD1. Sequencing input: blood. The source of this sequence is a woman between 18 and 29 years old with Graves' hyperthyroidism. CDR3 sequence (DNA): TGTGCCGCTGGAAAAGTGTGGGACAGTTGGTCCGGGGAGCTGTTTTTT. It codes for CAAGKVWDSWSGELFF.